A single TCR beta chain is shown here with its context. This sample stems from a study of blood T cell repertoires in COVID-19. About the research overall: Acute and convalescent COVID-19 samples came from the United States, Italy and Spain. PBMCs, B-cell-depleted T cells, or T cells provided the cDNA or gDNA that made up the material.

Unmatched junction bases numbered 27, after V lost 7 bases and J lost 3 bases. Germline-derived CDR1 and CDR2 are SGHVS and FQNEAQ. The length of the CDR3 is 22 residues. Seattle-derived patients entered the study during active infection and were followed longitudinally. As processed by the authors: Researchers report that nucleated cell counts were estimated from reference gene primer amplification. Here immunoSEQ multiplex PCR was the method, and the copy in TCRdb shows in-frame clones only, minus some. The V and J calls and clone size come from that table; D and trimming were worked out from the DNA. Of roughly 170,000 clones in the sample, less than 85% are singletons; the top ten hold roughly 8%.

This sequence joins TRBV7-8 and TRBJ2-1; 10 bases map to TRBD2. The clonotype originates from a woman between 55 and 75 years old with COVID-19, enrolled during active disease. Sequencing was carried out using peripheral blood. CDR3 in DNA: TGTGCCAGCATCGGGTGGACTAGCGGCTTTTCTCAACCCGGTCCCTTCTACAATGAGCAGTTCTTC. This translates into CASIGWTSGFSQPGPFYNEQFF.